This record looks at one T cell receptor (beta chain) sequence and its context. Trimming shortened V by 3 bases and J by 4 bases, and 22 bases separated the two germline ends. The CDR3 has 17 amino acids. Germline values: CDR1 ENHRY, CDR2 SYGVKD. The data are from a study of blood T cell repertoires in COVID-19. Study summary: Samples came from the United States, Italy and Spain, spanning acute and convalescent COVID-19.

The table came from immunoSEQ multiplex PCR; TCRdb's copy has only in-frame clones and leaves some out. The sample lists a few hundred thousand clones, roughly 84% occurring once. Sequenced sample: PBMCs or T cells enriched from blood (not recorded which). The receptor comes from a woman younger than 45 who had recovered from COVID-19. This rearrangement joins TRBV10-3 to TRBJ2-7, with D perhaps TRBD1 (5 bases). This chain's CDR3 is CAISDSDRPTLWYEQYF. The CDR3 DNA is TGTGCCATCAGTGACTCTGACAGACCCACTTTGTGGTACGAGCAGTACTTC.